The 27 T cell receptor beta chains below were found in one sample sequenced in a study of blood T cell repertoires in COVID-19. Libraries were prepared by immunoSEQ multiplex PCR; TCRdb keeps only in-frame clonotypes and omits some of them. The table records 90,000 to 100,000 clones, roughly 82% of them present only once. Sequenced input: peripheral blood. Every receptor here comes from a man aged 65 to 79 with active or convalescent COVID-19.

V usage is TRBV10-3 and J usage is TRBJ2-3, with 13 positions matching TRBD2. After removal of 5 bases from V and 6 bases from J, the junction contained 8 bases not matched to a gene. Germline V lookup: CDR1 ENHRY, CDR2 SYGVKD. CDR3 length equals 16 residues. The CDR3 nucleotides read TGTGCCATCAGTCCGCCCCTGACTAGCGGGGGGGATACGCAGTATTTT. This translates into CAISPPLTSGGDTQYF.

V gene TRBV5-1 combines with J gene TRBJ1-5, with D possibly TRBD1 on 5 matching bases. The V gene lost 2 bases and the J gene lost 5 bases, with 11 bases spanning the gap. The length of the CDR3 is 14 residues. CDR1 is SGHRS and CDR2 is YFSETQ in the germline V gene. CDR3 sequence (DNA): TGCGCCAGCAGCTTAAGGGGAGGAGATCAGCCCCAGCATTTT. It codes for CASSLRGGDQPQHF.

This clone was seen a handful of times. The V call is TRBV7-9, the J call TRBJ1-5; no clear D gene. V lost 5 bases to trimming and J lost 7 bases, with 15 bases between them. The CDR3 contains 14 residues. The germline CDR1 and CDR2 sequences are SEHNR and FQNEAQ (reference sequence). The CDR3 reads CASSPLGADQPQHF. The CDR3 bases are TGTGCCAGCAGCCCCCTCGGAGCGGACCAGCCCCAGCATTTT.

J is TRBJ2-3 and V is TRBV2, with D uncertain. The CDR3 spans 13 residues. Germline-derived CDR1 and CDR2 are SNHLY and FYNNEI. V was cut by 4 bases and J by 4 bases, with 9 bases left in between. This chain's CDR3 is CASSGELPDTQYF. The CDR3 DNA is TGTGCCAGCAGTGGAGAACTACCAGATACGCAGTATTTT.

The chain couples TRBV7-2 to TRBJ1-1, with TRBD1 matching 7 bases. Germline V gene lookup returns CDR1 SGHTA and CDR2 FQGNSA. V shed 5 bases, J shed 2 bases, and the junction held 5 bases outside the gene matches. This CDR3 comprises 14 residues. In nucleotides, the CDR3 is TGTGCCAGCAGCCCAGGGACAGACAACACTGAAGCTTTCTTT. Protein: CASSPGTDNTEAFF.

V is TRBV9 and J is TRBJ1-5; no firm D call. V was pared by 5 bases and J by 4 bases, with 16 bases between. Germline CDR1 and CDR2: SGDLS and YYNGEE. This CDR3 contains 15 residues. The CDR3 bases are TGTGCCAGCAGTCCTATAGGACGGGGAAATCAGCCCCAGCATTTT. This codes for CASSPIGRGNQPQHF.

The chain carries TRBV18 and TRBJ2-7, with 7 bases aligning to TRBD1. In germline, CDR1 is KGHSH, CDR2 LQKENI. The CDR3 is made up of 16 amino acids. V trimming: 4 bases; J trimming: 1 base; junction bases outside the gene matches: 10. In nucleotides, the CDR3 is TGTGCCAGCTCACGAAGGACAGGTCTCGGGTCCTACGAGCAGTACTTC. Translating it yields CASSRRTGLGSYEQYF.

Written as DNA, the CDR3 is TGTGCCAGCAGTAGTGGACACCTAAGGTACGAGCAGTACTTC. It encodes CASSSGHLRYEQYF. The chain combines TRBV27 with TRBJ2-7; D may be TRBD1 (5 bases). The germline V gene encodes CDR1 MNHEY and CDR2 SMNVEV (reference sequence). The CDR3 sequence is 14 residues long. The germline V and J ends were trimmed by 5 bases and 4 bases, with 15 bases remaining between them.

The chain uses TRBV4-1 and TRBJ2-3; D perhaps matches TRBD1 (6 bases). With 4 bases removed from V and 3 bases from J, the gap between germline ends came to 29 bases. In germline, CDR1 is MGHRA, CDR2 YSYEKL. The length of the CDR3 is 20 residues. The CDR3 loop reads CASSPKYLSGTLFRTDTQYF. In DNA, the CDR3 is TGCGCCAGCAGCCCAAAATACCTTTCCGGGACATTGTTTAGGACAGATACGCAGTATTTT.

This clone has only a few counts. The rearrangement joins TRBV18 to TRBJ1-5; D is unresolved. The V and J ends lost 6 bases and 0 bases respectively, with 12 bases between them. This CDR3 has 15 residues. Germline V gene data show CDR1 as KGHSH and CDR2 as LQKENI. For the CDR3, the DNA is TGTGCCAGCTCCGAAGGTTGGGCTAGCAATCAGCCCCAGCATTTT. Its protein is CASSEGWASNQPQHF.

V usage is TRBV10-2 and J usage is TRBJ1-5; D is uncertain. The CDR3 covers 13 residues. With 6 bases removed from V and 2 bases from J, the gap between germline ends came to 8 bases. Germline V gives CDR1 WSHSY, CDR2 SAAADI. The DNA for the CDR3 is TGCGCCAGCAGCAGCCAGGGCAATCAGCCCCAGCATTTT. Its translation: CASSSQGNQPQHF.

The rearrangement links TRBV7-2 to TRBJ2-7, with 10 bases lining up with TRBD1. Looked up from germline, CDR1 is SGHTA and CDR2 is FQGNSA. The CDR3 covers 15 residues. V lost 6 bases, J lost 2 bases, and 7 bases stayed unmatched. The CDR3 region has the DNA TGTGCCAGCAGGCCAGCCGGGACAGGGGCCTACGAGCAGTACTTC. Translating it yields CASRPAGTGAYEQYF.

The genes are TRBV9 and TRBJ2-3; 11 nucleotides align to TRBD1. This CDR3 is 16 amino acids long. Germline trimming cut 4 bases from V and 1 base from J; bases unmatched to any gene: 5. CDR1 is SGDLS, CDR2 YYNGEE, per germline. As DNA, the CDR3 is TGTGCCAGCAGCCCGGGACAGGGGGTGGGCACAGATACGCAGTATTTT. It yields the protein CASSPGQGVGTDTQYF.

The chain joins TRBV6-5 to TRBJ1-5, with D maybe TRBD1 (5 bases). The germline V gene encodes CDR1 MNHEY and CDR2 SVGAGI. The length of the CDR3 is 15 residues. The germline V and J ends were trimmed by 5 bases and 0 bases, with 11 bases remaining between them. The CDR3 sequence: CASSPQGYSNQPQHF. The CDR3 DNA follows: TGTGCCAGCAGTCCCCAGGGATATAGCAATCAGCCCCAGCATTTT.

This sequence joins TRBV3-1 (or the pseudogene TRBV3-2) and TRBJ2-4; TRBD2 aligns across 15 bases. This CDR3 contains 16 residues. Germline CDR1 and CDR2: LGHDT and YNNKEL (reference sequence). With 3 bases clipped from V and 4 bases from J, the junction kept 1 base outside the gene matches. As DNA, the CDR3 is TGTGCCAGCAGCCAGGGACTAGCGGGGGGAAAAAACATTCAGTACTTC. This sequence encodes CASSQGLAGGKNIQYF.

The sample holds a few counts of this clone. The chain couples TRBV3-1 (or the pseudogene TRBV3-2) to TRBJ1-6; D call uncertain. The germline V and J ends were trimmed by 4 bases and 0 bases, with 13 bases remaining between them. The CDR3 totals 17 residues. CDR1 is LGHDT and CDR2 is YNNKEL in the germline V gene (reference sequence). CDR3 DNA: TGTGCCAGCAGCCTAGGACTGCCCAGCTCCTATAATTCACCCCTCCACTTT. It is translated as CASSLGLPSSYNSPLHF.

The gene calls are TRBV4-3 and TRBJ2-7; the match to TRBD1 covers 9 bases. The CDR3 loop spans 15 amino acids. J lost 4 bases, V lost 1 base, and 5 bases had no gene match. Germline V gene sequence: CDR1 LGHNA, CDR2 YSLEER. For the CDR3, the DNA is TGCGCCAGCAGCCAAGTCGAGACAGGGGGTTACGAGCAGTACTTC. This translates into CASSQVETGGYEQYF.

This chain uses TRBV6-8 with TRBJ2-7; maybe TRBD2 (5 bases). Trimming cost V 7 bases and J 4 bases, with 14 bases left between them. This CDR3 is built from 13 residues. CDR1 is MNHGY and CDR2 is SAAAGT in the germline V gene. The CDR3 sequence is CASKYGERYEQYF. CDR3 nucleotides: TGTGCCAGCAAATACGGGGAGAGATACGAGCAGTACTTC.

Notes on this clone: Relative to the germline gene, one junction end is altered; a read error may explain this. This chain links TRBV7-2 with TRBJ1-5; 9 bases map to TRBD1. The length of the CDR3 is 16 residues. CDR1 is SGHTA, CDR2 FQGNSA, per germline. The chain's CDR3 is CASSLASSGQGQPQHF. CDR3 nucleotides: TGTGCCAGCAGCCTAGCCTCCTCGGGACAGGGCCAGCCCCAGCATTTT.

V is TRBV14 and J is TRBJ2-1; weak D call: TRBD1 (6 bases). Germline V CDR1 and CDR2: SGHDN, FVKESK. V was cut by 4 bases and J by 0 bases, with 13 bases left in between. This CDR3 comprises 16 residues. CDR3 loop: CASSRSGGSSYNEQFF. The CDR3 DNA sequence: TGTGCCAGCAGCCGGAGTGGGGGCAGCTCCTACAATGAGCAGTTCTTC.

The chain joins TRBV4-1 to TRBJ1-5; possibly TRBD1 for D (5 bases). The CDR3 runs to 15 residues. Trimming took off 4 bases at V and 0 bases at J, with 10 bases between the two ends. The germline gives CDR1 MGHRA, CDR2 YSYEKL. CDR3 in DNA: TGCGCCAGCAGCCTACAGGTAAATAGCAATCAGCCCCAGCATTTT. Its protein product is CASSLQVNSNQPQHF.

This clone was recorded once. DNA of the CDR3: TGTGCCAGCAGCCTGCGGACAGGGAGCGAGCAGTACTTC. It is translated as CASSLRTGSEQYF. The chain has TRBV14 and TRBJ2-7; 8 nucleotides line up with TRBD1. The CDR3 sequence is 13 residues long. Germline V CDR1 and CDR2: SGHDN, FVKESK. Losses at the gene ends were 4 bases for V and 6 bases for J; bases not matched to a gene: 5.

V and J are TRBV7-8 and TRBJ2-1, with TRBD2 identical over 7 bases. The junction had 5 bases not matched to a gene; V was cut back by 2 bases and J by 4 bases. CDR1 is SGHVS, CDR2 FQNEAQ, per germline. The CDR3 consists of 15 residues. CDR3 sequence: CASSLMKRGYNEQFF. The CDR3 DNA is TGTGCCAGCAGCTTAATGAAGCGGGGATACAATGAGCAGTTCTTC.

The gene calls are TRBV29-1 and TRBJ1-2; 7 bases match TRBD1. The CDR3 sequence is 14 residues long. The junction had 10 bases not matched to a gene; V was cut back by 5 bases and J by 4 bases. The germline CDR1 and CDR2 sequences are SQVTM and ANQGSEA. CDR3 region: CSVSTGSRVYGYTF. DNA for the CDR3: TGCAGCGTTTCGACAGGGTCGAGGGTCTATGGCTACACCTTC.

The genes are TRBV11-3 and TRBJ2-2, with 8 positions matching TRBD2. J was trimmed by 4 bases and V by 1 base; bases with no gene match: 5. This CDR3 has 16 residues. The germline CDR1 and CDR2 sequences are SGHNT and YENEEA. Here the CDR3 DNA reads TGTGCCAGCAGCTTAGGAAGCGGGGGTACCACCGGGGAGCTGTTTTTT. This codes for CASSLGSGGTTGELFF.

The chain has TRBV7-8 and TRBJ2-1; D is ambiguous. V was shortened by 1 base and J by 6 bases, with 10 bases between the two germline ends. The CDR3 spans 14 residues. Germline CDR1 SGHVS, CDR2 FQNEAQ. The chain's CDR3 is CASSLEVGRNEQFF. In nucleotides, the CDR3 is TGTGCCAGCAGCTTAGAGGTGGGCCGCAATGAGCAGTTCTTC. Variable domain in full (rest from reference TRBV7-8 and TRBJ2-1): GAGVSQSPRYKVAKRGQDVALRCDPISGHVSLFWYQQALGQGPEFLTYFQNEAQLDKSGLPSDRFFAERPEGSVSTLKIQRTQQEDSAVYLCASSLEVGRNEQFFGPGTRLTVL.

This sequence joins TRBV5-1 and TRBJ2-5; D is uncertain. Per germline, CDR1 SGHRS and CDR2 YFSETQ. The CDR3 sequence is 14 residues long. V was pared by 3 bases and J by 5 bases, with 14 bases between. The CDR3 loop reads CASSSWSNGETQYF. In DNA form, the CDR3 reads TGCGCCAGCAGCTCATGGAGCAACGGGGAGACCCAGTACTTC.